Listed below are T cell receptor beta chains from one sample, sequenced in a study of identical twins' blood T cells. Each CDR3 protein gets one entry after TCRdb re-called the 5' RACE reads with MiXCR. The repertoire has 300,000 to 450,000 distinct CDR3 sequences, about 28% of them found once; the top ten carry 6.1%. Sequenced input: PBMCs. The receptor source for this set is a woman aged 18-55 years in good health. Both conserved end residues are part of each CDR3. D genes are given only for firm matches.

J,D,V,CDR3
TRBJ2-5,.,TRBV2,CASSYSQETQYF
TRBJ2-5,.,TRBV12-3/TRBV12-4,CASSSYDSQETQYF
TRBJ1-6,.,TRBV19,CASTMQSPWAPLHF
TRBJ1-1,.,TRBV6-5,CASSYGRGSTAFF
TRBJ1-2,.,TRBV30,CAWSEAGYYYGYTF
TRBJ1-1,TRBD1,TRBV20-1,CSARTGAFLEAFF
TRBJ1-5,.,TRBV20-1,CSASLGPSNRPQHF
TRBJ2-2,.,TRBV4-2,CASRRETGELFF
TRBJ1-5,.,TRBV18,CASSPNSNQPQHF
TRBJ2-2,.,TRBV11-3,CASSLIQTGELFF